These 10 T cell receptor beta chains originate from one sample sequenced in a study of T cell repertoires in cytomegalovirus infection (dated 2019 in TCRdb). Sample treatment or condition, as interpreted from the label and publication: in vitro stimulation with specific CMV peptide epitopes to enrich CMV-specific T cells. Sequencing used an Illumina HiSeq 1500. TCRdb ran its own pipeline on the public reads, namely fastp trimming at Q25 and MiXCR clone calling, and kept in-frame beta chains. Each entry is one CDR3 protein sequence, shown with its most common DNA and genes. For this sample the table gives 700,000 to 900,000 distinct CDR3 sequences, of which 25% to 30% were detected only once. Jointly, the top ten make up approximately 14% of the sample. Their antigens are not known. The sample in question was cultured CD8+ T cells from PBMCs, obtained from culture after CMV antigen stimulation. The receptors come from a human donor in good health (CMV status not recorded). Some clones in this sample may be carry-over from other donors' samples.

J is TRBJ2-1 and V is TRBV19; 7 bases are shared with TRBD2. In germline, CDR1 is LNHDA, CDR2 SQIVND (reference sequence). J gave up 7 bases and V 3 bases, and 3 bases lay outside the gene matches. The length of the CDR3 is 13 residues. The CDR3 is CASSIGLGNEQFF. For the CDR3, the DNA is TGTGCCAGTAGTATTGGACTAGGGAATGAGCAGTTCTTC.

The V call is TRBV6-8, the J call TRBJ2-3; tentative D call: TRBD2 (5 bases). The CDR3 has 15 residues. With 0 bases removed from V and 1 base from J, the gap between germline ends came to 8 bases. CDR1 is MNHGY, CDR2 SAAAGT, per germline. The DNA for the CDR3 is TGTGCCAGCAGTTACTCGTCACTAGGCACAGATACGCAGTATTTT. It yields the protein CASSYSSLGTDTQYF.

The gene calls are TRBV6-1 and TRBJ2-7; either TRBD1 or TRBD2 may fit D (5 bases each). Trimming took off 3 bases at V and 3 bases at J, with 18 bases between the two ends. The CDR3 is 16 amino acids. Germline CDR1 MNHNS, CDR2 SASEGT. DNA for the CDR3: TGTGCCAGCAGTGATAGTACGGGGCAACTAGTCTACGAGCAGTACTTC. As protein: CASSDSTGQLVYEQYF.

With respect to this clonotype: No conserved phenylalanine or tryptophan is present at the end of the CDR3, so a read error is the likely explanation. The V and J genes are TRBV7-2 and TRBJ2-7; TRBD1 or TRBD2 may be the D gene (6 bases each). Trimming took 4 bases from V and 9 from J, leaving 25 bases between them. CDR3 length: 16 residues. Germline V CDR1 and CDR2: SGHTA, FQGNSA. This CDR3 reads CASSCREPTGANGQYI. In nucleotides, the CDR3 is TGTGCCAGCAGCTGCCGCGAACCGACGGGGGCGAATGGGCAGTACATC.

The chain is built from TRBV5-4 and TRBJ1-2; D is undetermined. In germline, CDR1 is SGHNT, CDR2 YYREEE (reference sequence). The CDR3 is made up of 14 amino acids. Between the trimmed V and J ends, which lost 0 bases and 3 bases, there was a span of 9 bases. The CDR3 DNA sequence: TGTGCCAGCAGCTTGGTGCCAGATGACTATGGCTACACCTTC. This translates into CASSLVPDDYGYTF.

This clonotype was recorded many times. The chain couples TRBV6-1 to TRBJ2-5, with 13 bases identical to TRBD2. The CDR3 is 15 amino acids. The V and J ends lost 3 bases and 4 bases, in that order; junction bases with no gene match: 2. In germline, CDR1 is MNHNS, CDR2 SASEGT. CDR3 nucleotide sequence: TGTGCCAGCAGTGAGGGACTAGCGGGGACAGAGACCCAGTACTTC. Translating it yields CASSEGLAGTETQYF.

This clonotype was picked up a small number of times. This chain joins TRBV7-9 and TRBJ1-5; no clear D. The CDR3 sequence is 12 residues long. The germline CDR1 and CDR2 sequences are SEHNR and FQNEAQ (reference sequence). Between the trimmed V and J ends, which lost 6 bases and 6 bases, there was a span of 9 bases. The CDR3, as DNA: TGTGCCAGCAGTGGCGGGAGTCAGCCCCAGCATTTT. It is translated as CASSGGSQPQHF.

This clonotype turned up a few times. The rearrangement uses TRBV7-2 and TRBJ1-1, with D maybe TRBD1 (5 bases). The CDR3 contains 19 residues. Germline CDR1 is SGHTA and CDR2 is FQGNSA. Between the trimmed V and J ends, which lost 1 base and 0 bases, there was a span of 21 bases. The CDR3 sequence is CASSLGQVGAKRLNTEAFF. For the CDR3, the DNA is TGTGCCAGCAGCTTAGGCCAGGTAGGGGCGAAAAGGTTGAACACTGAAGCTTTCTTT.

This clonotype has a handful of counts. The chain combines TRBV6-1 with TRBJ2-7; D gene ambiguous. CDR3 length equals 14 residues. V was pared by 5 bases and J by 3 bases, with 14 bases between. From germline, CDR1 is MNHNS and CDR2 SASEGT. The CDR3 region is CASSLMVEDYEQYF. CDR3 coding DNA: TGTGCCAGCAGTCTTATGGTGGAAGACTACGAGCAGTACTTC.

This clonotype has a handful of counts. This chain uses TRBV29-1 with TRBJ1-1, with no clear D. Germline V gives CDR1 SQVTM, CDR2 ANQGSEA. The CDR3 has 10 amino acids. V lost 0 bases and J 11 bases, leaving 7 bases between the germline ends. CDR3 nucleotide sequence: TGCAGCGTTGAAGATCTTCGCGCTTTCTTT. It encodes CSVEDLRAFF.